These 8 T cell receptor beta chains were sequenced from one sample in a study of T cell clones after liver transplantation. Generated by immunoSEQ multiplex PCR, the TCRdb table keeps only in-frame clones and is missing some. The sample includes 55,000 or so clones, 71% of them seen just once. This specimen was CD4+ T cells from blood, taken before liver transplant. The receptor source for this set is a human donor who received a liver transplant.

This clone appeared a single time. The CDR3 loop reads CASSSLKGGYDSPLHF. CDR3 DNA: TGCGCCAGCAGCTCGCTTAAGGGGGGGTATGACTCACCCCTCCACTTT. The V gene is TRBV5-1, the J gene TRBJ1-6; weak D call: TRBD1 (6 bases). The germline gives CDR1 SGHRS, CDR2 YFSETQ. V lost 3 bases, J lost 10 bases, and 20 bases lay in between. The CDR3 consists of 16 residues.

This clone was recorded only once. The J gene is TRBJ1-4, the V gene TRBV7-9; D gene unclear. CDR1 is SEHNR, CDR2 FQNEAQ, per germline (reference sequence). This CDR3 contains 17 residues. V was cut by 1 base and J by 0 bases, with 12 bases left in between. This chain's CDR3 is CASSLVRGITTNEKLFF. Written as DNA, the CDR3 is TGTGCCAGCAGCTTAGTTCGAGGAATTACAACTAATGAAAAACTGTTTTTT.

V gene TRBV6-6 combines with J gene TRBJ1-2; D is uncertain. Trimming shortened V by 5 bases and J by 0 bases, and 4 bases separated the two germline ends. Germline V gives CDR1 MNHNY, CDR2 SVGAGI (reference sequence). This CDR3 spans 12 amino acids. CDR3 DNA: TGTGCCAGCAGTACTTCTAACTATGGCTACACCTTC. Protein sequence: CASSTSNYGYTF.

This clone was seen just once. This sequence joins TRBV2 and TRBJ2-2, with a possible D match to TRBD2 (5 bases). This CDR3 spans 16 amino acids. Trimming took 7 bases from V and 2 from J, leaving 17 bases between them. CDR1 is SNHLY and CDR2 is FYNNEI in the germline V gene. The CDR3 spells CASKRRAGLNTGELFF. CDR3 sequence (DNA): TGTGCCAGCAAAAGAAGAGCTGGACTTAACACCGGGGAGCTGTTTTTT. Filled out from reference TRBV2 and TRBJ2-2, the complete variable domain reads EPEVTQTPSHQVTQMGQEVILRCVPISNHLYFYWYRQILGQKVEFLVSFYNNEISEKSEIFDDQFSVERPDGSNFTLKIRSTKLEDSAMYFCASKRRAGLNTGELFFGEGSRLTVL.

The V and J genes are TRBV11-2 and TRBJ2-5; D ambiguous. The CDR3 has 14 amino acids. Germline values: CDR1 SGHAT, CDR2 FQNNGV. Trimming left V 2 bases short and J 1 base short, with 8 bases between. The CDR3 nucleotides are TGTGCCAGCAGCTTACAACAGCTCCAAGAGACCCAGTACTTC. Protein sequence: CASSLQQLQETQYF.

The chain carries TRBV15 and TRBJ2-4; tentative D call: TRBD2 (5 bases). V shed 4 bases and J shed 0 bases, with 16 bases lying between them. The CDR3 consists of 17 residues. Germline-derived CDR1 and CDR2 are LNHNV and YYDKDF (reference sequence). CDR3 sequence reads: CATSTLEGLLAKNIQYF. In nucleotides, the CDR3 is TGTGCCACCAGCACGTTAGAGGGCCTATTAGCCAAAAACATTCAGTACTTC. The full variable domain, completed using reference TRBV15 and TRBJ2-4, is DAMVIQNPRYQVTQFGKPVTLSCSQTLNHNVMYWYQQKSSQAPKLLFHYYDKDFNNEADTPDNFQSRRPNTSFCFLDIRSPGLGDTAMYLCATSTLEGLLAKNIQYFGAGTRLSVL.

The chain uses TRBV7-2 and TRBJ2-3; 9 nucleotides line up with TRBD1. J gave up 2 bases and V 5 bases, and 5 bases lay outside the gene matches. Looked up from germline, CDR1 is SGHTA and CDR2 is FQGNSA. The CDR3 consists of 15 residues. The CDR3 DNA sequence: TGTGCCAGCAGCCCAGGACAGGGGCTCACAGATACGCAGTATTTT. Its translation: CASSPGQGLTDTQYF.

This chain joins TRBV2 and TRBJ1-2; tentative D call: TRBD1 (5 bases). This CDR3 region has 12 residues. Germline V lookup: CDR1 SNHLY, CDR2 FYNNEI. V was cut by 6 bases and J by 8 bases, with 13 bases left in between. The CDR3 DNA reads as TGTGCCAGCAGCCTAAGCGGGGGGGGCTACACCTTC. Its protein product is CASSLSGGGYTF.